Listed below are T cell receptor beta chains from one sample, sequenced in a study of somatic mutations in cytotoxic T cells in rheumatoid arthritis. Sequencing was performed with immunoSEQ multiplex PCR; in TCRdb, only in-frame clones are kept and a portion is missing. The table includes 20,000 or so clones, 81% detected once. Source material: CD8+ T cells sorted from blood. These receptors were obtained from an adult with rheumatoid arthritis. Each CDR3 is given with its conserved first and last residue. The D gene is left open where the match is weak. Part of the rows lack a size; the others show once, few, many or a class for expanded clones.

d_call clone_size j_call v_call cdr3_aa cdr3_nt
TRBD1 . TRBJ1-2 TRBV7-9 CASSSTGRIGYGYTF TGTGCCAGCAGCTCGACAGGGCGAATTGGCTATGGCTACACCTTC
. . TRBJ2-7 TRBV6-6 CAISPTSSYEQYF TGTGCCATTTCACCTACTAGTTCCTACGAGCAGTACTTC
. . TRBJ2-1 TRBV28 CASSLDGGLIYNEQFF TGTGCCAGCAGTCTGGATGGGGGGCTAATTTACAATGAGCAGTTCTTC
TRBD2 . TRBJ2-3 TRBV13 CASSSGTRGTDTQYF TGTGCCAGCAGCTCTGGGACTAGAGGCACAGATACGCAGTATTTT
. . TRBJ1-2 TRBV5-1 CASRRDPATANYGYTF TGCGCCAGCAGACGGGATCCCGCTACTGCTAACTATGGCTACACCTTC
TRBD1 . TRBJ2-1 TRBV4-3 CASSHKTGGGNEQFF TGCGCCAGCAGCCATAAGACAGGGGGAGGAAATGAGCAGTTCTTC
TRBD1 . TRBJ1-1 TRBV7-2 CASSPYGQAGEAFF TGTGCCAGCAGCCCCTACGGACAGGCGGGTGAAGCTTTCTTT
. . TRBJ1-5 TRBV10-3 CAISAWSNQPQHF TGTGCCATCAGTGCTTGGAGCAATCAGCCCCAGCATTTT
. few TRBJ1-1 TRBV4-1 CASSHIRGAEAFF TGCGCCAGCAGCCATATACGCGGCGCTGAAGCTTTCTTT
. . TRBJ2-3 TRBV15 CATAPPVGTDTQYF TGTGCCACCGCCCCTCCCGTAGGCACAGATACGCAGTATTTT
. . TRBJ1-6 TRBV28 CASSSRGRGGSPLHF TGTGCCAGCAGTTCCCGCGGTAGGGGTGGTTCACCCCTCCACTTT
. . TRBJ1-3 TRBV19 CASSIGGAGNTIYF TGTGCCAGTAGTATCGGGGGTGCGGGAAACACCATATATTTT
. . TRBJ2-3 TRBV7-2 CASSAGEGGSTDTQYF TGTGCCAGCAGCGCGGGTGAGGGCGGGAGCACAGATACGCAGTATTTT
. . TRBJ1-2 TRBV2 CASRDSDGGYGYTF TGTGCCAGCAGGGATTCCGACGGGGGCTATGGCTACACCTTC
. . TRBJ2-2 TRBV10-3 CAISESRTGELFF TGTGCCATCAGTGAGTCCAGGACCGGGGAGCTGTTTTTT
. medium-sized TRBJ2-1 TRBV7-2 CASSLSYNEQFF TGTGCCAGCAGCTTATCCTACAATGAGCAGTTCTTC
. . TRBJ1-1 TRBV7-9 CASGAKDGLRAFF TGTGCCAGCGGAGCAAAAGATGGCTTACGGGCTTTCTTT
TRBD1 . TRBJ2-7 TRBV19 CATRGGTGIYEQYF TGTGCCACCCGGGGAGGGACAGGGATTTACGAGCAGTACTTC
TRBD1 . TRBJ2-2 TRBV9 CASSPRNRGITNTGELFF TGTGCCAGCAGCCCCCGGAACAGGGGAATTACGAACACCGGGGAGCTGTTTTTT
. . TRBJ2-7 TRBV7-9 CASSLLSAGPAREQYF TGTGCCAGCAGCTTACTCTCGGCGGGGCCAGCGAGGGAGCAGTACTTC
TRBD1 . TRBJ2-6 TRBV29-1 CSAARGTGAGANVLTF TGCAGCGCAGCTCGAGGGACAGGGGCTGGGGCCAACGTCCTGACTTTC
. . TRBJ2-1 TRBV4-3 CASSPSTRGNEQFF TGCGCCAGCAGCCCATCGACTAGGGGGAATGAGCAGTTCTTC
TRBD2 . TRBJ2-7 TRBV5-1 CASSQSGGNYEQYF TGCGCCAGCAGCCAGAGCGGGGGGAACTACGAGCAGTACTTC
TRBD1 . TRBJ2-1 TRBV6-1 CASSESWTGGNNEQFF TGTGCCAGCAGTGAATCCTGGACAGGGGGCAATAATGAGCAGTTCTTC
TRBD1 . TRBJ1-1 TRBV27 CASSSQGLANTEAFF TGTGCCAGCAGTTCACAGGGGTTGGCGAACACTGAAGCTTTCTTT
. few TRBJ1-1 TRBV6-5 CASRDTEAFF TGTGCCAGCAGGGATACTGAAGCTTTCTTT
. once TRBJ1-2 TRBV29-1 CSAILRGQTNYGYTF TGCAGCGCGATACTGCGTGGACAGACTAACTATGGCTACACCTTC
TRBD2 . TRBJ2-1 TRBV11-1 CASTPGLDWEQFF TGTGCCAGCACCCCGGGACTAGACTGGGAGCAGTTCTTC
. . TRBJ2-2 TRBV4-3 CASSGTATGELFF TGCGCCAGCAGCGGTACGGCCACCGGGGAGCTGTTTTTT
TRBD1 . TRBJ1-2 TRBV13 CASSLLGDRGAPNYGYTF TGTGCCAGCAGCCTACTAGGGGACAGGGGTGCCCCTAACTATGGCTACACCTTC
. . TRBJ2-3 TRBV6-4 CASSPGVSSDTQYF TGTGCCAGCAGTCCCGGGGTTAGTTCAGATACGCAGTATTTT
TRBD2 . TRBJ2-7 TRBV4-3 CASSQYGLASEQYF TGCGCCAGCAGCCAATATGGACTAGCGTCCGAGCAGTACTTC
. . TRBJ1-6 TRBV9 CASSSLTGSPLHF TGTGCCAGCAGCTCTCTTACGGGTTCACCCCTCCACTTT
. . TRBJ1-1 TRBV5-1 CASSLSRDTEAFF TGCGCCAGCAGCTTGTCCAGGGACACTGAAGCTTTCTTT
. . TRBJ2-6 TRBV27 CASSVTGANVLTF TGTGCCAGCAGTGTGACCGGGGCCAACGTCCTGACTTTC
. . TRBJ2-7 TRBV14 CASSPVGSGPSYEQYF TGTGCCAGCAGCCCCGTAGGGAGCGGGCCTTCCTACGAGCAGTACTTC
. few TRBJ2-7 TRBV4-2 CASSQDSTGAYEQYF TGTGCCAGCAGCCAAGATTCTACGGGAGCCTACGAGCAGTACTTC
. . TRBJ2-7 TRBV15 CATSRDFTRGPWEQYF TGTGCCACCAGCAGAGATTTCACCCGAGGCCCTTGGGAGCAGTACTTC
. . TRBJ2-7 TRBV7-9 CASSSGHILSYEQYF TGTGCCAGCAGCTCCGGACACATACTCTCCTACGAGCAGTACTTC
TRBD2 . TRBJ2-5 TRBV2 CASSEGSGGAWETQYF TGTGCCAGCAGTGAAGGCAGCGGGGGGGCCTGGGAGACCCAGTACTTC
. . TRBJ2-1 TRBV11-2 CASSLRSTDNNNEQFF TGTGCCAGCAGCTTACGGTCTACCGACAATAACAATGAGCAGTTCTTC
. . TRBJ1-1 TRBV7-9 CASGGWDTEAFF TGTGCCAGCGGGGGTTGGGACACTGAAGCTTTCTTT